The T cell receptor beta chain under discussion was sequenced for a study of shared T cell receptors in the human thymus. Germline V gene lookup returns CDR1 LNHDA and CDR2 SQIVND (reference sequence). CDR3 length: 11 amino acids. Trimming removed 6 bases at V and 9 bases at J, with 12 bases between. This table comes from immunoSEQ multiplex PCR, and its TCRdb copy is limited to in-frame clones, with some not included. The sample comprises 540,000 or so clones, 70% to 80% of which are singletons, and more than 0.01% rests with the top ten. This sample also belongs to another study, concerning human thymus T cells. Per that paper: Thymic and blood repertoires appeared to show biased V and J gene usage.

The chain joins TRBV19 to TRBJ2-7, with TRBD2 as a possible D gene (5 bases). The sequence was obtained from a boy in the first two years of life with a congenital heart defect. The specimen sequenced was thymocytes. The DNA for the CDR3 is TGTGCCAGTAGCGAAGGGAGTTGGCAGTACTTC. This sequence encodes CASSEGSWQYF.